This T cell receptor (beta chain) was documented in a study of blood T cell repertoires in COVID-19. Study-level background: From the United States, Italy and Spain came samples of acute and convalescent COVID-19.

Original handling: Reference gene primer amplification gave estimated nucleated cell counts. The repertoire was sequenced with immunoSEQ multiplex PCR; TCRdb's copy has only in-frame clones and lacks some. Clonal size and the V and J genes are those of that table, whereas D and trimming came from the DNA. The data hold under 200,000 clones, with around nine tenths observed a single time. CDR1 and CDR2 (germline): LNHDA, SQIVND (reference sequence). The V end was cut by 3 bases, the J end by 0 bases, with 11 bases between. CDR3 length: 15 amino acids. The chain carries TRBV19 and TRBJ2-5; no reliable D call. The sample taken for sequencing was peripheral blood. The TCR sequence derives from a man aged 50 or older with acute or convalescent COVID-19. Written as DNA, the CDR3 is TGTGCCAGTAGTATGAACTCTCCGTACCAAGAGACCCAGTACTTC. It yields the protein CASSMNSPYQETQYF.